Listed here are 16 T cell receptor beta chains from one sample, sequenced in a study of brain T cells in children with intractable seizures. Assay used: immunoSEQ multiplex PCR; TCRdb lists only in-frame clones, some missing. The sample consists of 70,000 to 85,000 clones, approximately 89% of them appearing once. Sample: peripheral blood, taken at surgery. These TCRs come from a girl aged 2-10 years with Rasmussen encephalitis and intractable seizures.

V gene TRBV28 combines with J gene TRBJ1-2; possibly TRBD1 for D (5 bases). Trimming shortened V by 1 base and J by 4 bases, and 10 bases separated the two germline ends. Germline loops: CDR1 MDHEN, CDR2 SYDVKM. The CDR3 length is 14 residues. This CDR3 reads CASSLLGGIYGYTF. The DNA for the CDR3 is TGTGCCAGCAGTTTATTGGGGGGAATCTATGGCTACACCTTC.

The V call is TRBV4-2, the J call TRBJ2-3, with 13 bases fitting TRBD2. V gave up 4 bases and J gave up 3 bases; unmatched junction bases: 4. The CDR3 contains 16 residues. The germline V gene has CDR1 LGHNA and CDR2 YNFKEQ. The CDR3 region is CASSPLTSGGTDTQYF. The CDR3 DNA is TGTGCCAGCAGCCCGTTGACTAGCGGGGGGACAGATACGCAGTATTTT.

The V gene is TRBV12-5, the J gene TRBJ2-7; no definite D call. The CDR3 contains 15 residues. Trimming took 3 bases from V and 1 from J, leaving 13 bases between them. Germline V gene lookup returns CDR1 LGHNT and CDR2 FRNRAP. The CDR3 coding sequence is TGTGCTAGTGGTTTAGGTTTGGGCTCGTCCTACGAGCAGTACTTC. As protein: CASGLGLGSSYEQYF.

This chain links TRBV29-1 with TRBJ1-2; weak D call: TRBD1 (5 bases). Germline-derived CDR1 and CDR2 are SQVTM and ANQGSEA. The CDR3 is 15 residues long. Trimming took 5 bases from V and 4 from J, leaving 20 bases between them. CDR3 sequence reads: CSVQPQDRGAYGYTF. CDR3 bases: TGCAGCGTTCAACCCCAGGACCGCGGGGCCTATGGCTACACCTTC.

The rearrangement uses TRBV24-1 and TRBJ1-1; D is ambiguous. Trimming took off 3 bases at V and 8 bases at J, with 9 bases between the two ends. The length of the CDR3 is 12 residues. Germline-derived CDR1 and CDR2 are KGHDR and SFDVKD. CDR3 DNA sequence: TGTGCCACCAGTGATAACCTAGGGGAAGCTTTCTTT. It yields the protein CATSDNLGEAFF.

CDR3 sequence: CASSSRDRVPGELFF. CDR3 DNA sequence: TGTGCCAGCAGCAGCCGGGACAGGGTACCCGGGGAGCTGTTTTTT. The gene calls are TRBV5-5 and TRBJ2-2; TRBD1 matches 9 bases. The CDR3 has 15 amino acids. Trimming took 4 bases from V and 6 from J; bases not matched to a gene: 7. Germline values: CDR1 SGHKS, CDR2 YYEKEE (reference sequence).

This sequence joins TRBV5-4 and TRBJ2-3; TRBD1 is a possible D gene (6 bases). Trimming cost V 4 bases and J 4 bases, with 16 bases left between them. This CDR3 has 15 residues. The germline gives CDR1 SGHNT, CDR2 YYREEE (reference sequence). CDR3 protein: CASSRPLAGADTQYF. The CDR3 DNA is TGTGCCAGCAGCAGACCTCTAGCAGGGGCAGATACGCAGTATTTT.

The chain carries TRBV6-6 and TRBJ2-1; no clear D gene. The CDR3 loop spans 12 amino acids. Germline V gene data show CDR1 as MNHNY and CDR2 as SVGAGI (reference sequence). Trimming shortened V by 5 bases and J by 13 bases, and 15 bases separated the two germline ends. The CDR3 reads CASSTPGQIQFF. DNA of the CDR3: TGTGCCAGCAGTACCCCGGGTCAGATACAGTTCTTC.

In its sample, this clone was seen once. V is TRBV7-9 and J is TRBJ1-3; D uncertain. CDR1 SEHNR and CDR2 FQNEAQ come from the germline V gene (reference sequence). The CDR3 spans 11 residues. V lost 5 bases, J lost 4 bases, and 3 bases lay in between. CDR3 amino acids: CASSTGNTIYF. CDR3 DNA: TGTGCCAGCAGCACAGGAAACACCATATATTTT.

In the case of this clone: One junction end disagrees with the germline gene, perhaps due to a read error. The J gene is TRBJ1-2, the V gene TRBV30, with D possibly matching TRBD1 (6 bases). CDR3 size: 11 residues. Per germline, CDR1 GTSNPN and CDR2 SVGIG (reference sequence). CDR3 amino acids: CAWSPGGGVFF. For the CDR3, the DNA is TGTGCCTGGAGCCCCGGGGGGGGCGTCTTCTTC. The full variable domain, completed using reference TRBV30 and TRBJ1-2, is SQTIHQWPATLVQPVGSPLSLECTVEGTSNPNLYWYRQAAGRGLQLLFYSVGIGQISSEVPQNLSASRPQDRQFILSSKKLLLSDSGFYLCAWSPGGGVFFGSGTRLTVV.

By share, this clone counts as medium-sized. The chain employs TRBV19 and TRBJ2-1; 12 positions agree with TRBD2. V was pared by 3 bases and J by 3 bases, with 9 bases of the junction left unmatched. The CDR3 is 18 residues long. Per the germline V gene, CDR1 is LNHDA and CDR2 is SQIVND (reference sequence). For the CDR3, the DNA is TGTGCCAGTAGTATTTGGGGCCTAGCGGGGGGGAACTACAATGAGCAGTTCTTC. The encoded protein is CASSIWGLAGGNYNEQFF.

This clone appeared a single time. CDR3 in DNA: TGTGCCTGGAGCCAACTGGGTGCGAGAGGCTACACCTTC. This codes for CAWSQLGARGYTF. The chain is built from TRBV30 and TRBJ1-2, with unresolved D. Trimming left V 3 bases short and J 8 bases short, with 16 bases between. The CDR3 sequence is 13 residues long. CDR1 is GTSNPN and CDR2 is SVGIG in the germline V gene (reference sequence).

This clone was found once. The chain links TRBV28 to TRBJ1-2, with D tentatively TRBD1 (5 bases). The CDR3 spans 15 residues. Germline V gene lookup returns CDR1 MDHEN and CDR2 SYDVKM. Trimming took off 5 bases at V and 5 bases at J, with 18 bases between the two ends. CDR3 sequence reads: CASSHYLGERYGYTF. CDR3 nucleotides: TGTGCCAGCAGTCACTACCTAGGGGAGAGATATGGCTACACCTTC.

The chain couples TRBV11-2 to TRBJ2-3, with unresolved D. The CDR3 length is 15 residues. The V end lost 2 bases, the J end lost 2 bases, and 11 bases lay between the germline ends. Germline-derived CDR1 and CDR2 are SGHAT and FQNNGV. The CDR3 DNA follows: TGTGCCAGCAGCTTATTAACTGTCCCCACAGATACGCAGTATTTT. This gives the protein CASSLLTVPTDTQYF.

The V gene is TRBV20-1, the J gene TRBJ1-2; 7 positions match TRBD1. CDR1 DFQATT and CDR2 SNEGSKA come from the germline V gene (reference sequence). The CDR3 is 11 amino acids. The junction had 5 bases not matched to a gene; V was cut back by 5 bases and J by 8 bases. The CDR3 nucleotides are TGCAGTGCTCAGGGGGTAGGAGGCTACACCTTC. Its protein product is CSAQGVGGYTF.

This chain uses TRBV4-1 with TRBJ2-7; 8 positions agree with TRBD1. This CDR3 has 16 amino acids. Germline CDR1 reads MGHRA; CDR2 reads YSYEKL. Losses at the gene ends were 4 bases for V and 4 bases for J; bases not matched to a gene: 12. Written as DNA, the CDR3 is TGCGCCAGCAGCCCGTCGTTGGGACAGGTGCCTTACGAGCAGTACTTC. It is translated as CASSPSLGQVPYEQYF.